Presented here are 19 T cell receptor beta chains from one specimen sequenced in a study of blood T cell repertoires in COVID-19. Using immunoSEQ multiplex PCR, the repertoire was profiled, and TCRdb retains in-frame clones only, with some absent. The sample consists of a few hundred thousand clones, over 75% of them appearing once. Sequenced material: peripheral blood. Receptors were obtained from a woman between 45 and 65 years old with acute or convalescent COVID-19.

The chain links TRBV12-3 or TRBV12-4 to TRBJ1-5; D unresolved. V was pared by 3 bases and J by 4 bases, with 7 bases between. The length of the CDR3 is 13 residues. In DNA, the CDR3 is TGTGCCAGCAGTTTTGTTTCGAATCAGCCCCAGCATTTT. As protein: CASSFVSNQPQHF.

This sequence joins TRBV19 and TRBJ2-1, with 9 bases matching TRBD2. Per germline, CDR1 LNHDA and CDR2 SQIVND (reference sequence). The CDR3 runs to 16 residues. V lost 3 bases to trimming and J lost 7 bases; unmatched junction nucleotides: 10. DNA for the CDR3: TGTGCCAGTAGTATCCTAGCGGGATCCTACCTGAATGAGCAGTTCTTC. This gives the protein CASSILAGSYLNEQFF.

The chain couples TRBV10-3 to TRBJ2-3; possibly TRBD1 for D (6 bases). The ends were cut back, 3 bases at V and 1 base at J, with 8 bases in the middle. Germline values: CDR1 ENHRY, CDR2 SYGVKD. The CDR3 has 14 amino acids. The chain's CDR3 is CAISEGGGTDTQYF. The CDR3 nucleotides read TGTGCCATCAGTGAAGGGGGTGGCACAGATACGCAGTATTTT.

The chain has TRBV12-3 or TRBV12-4 and TRBJ2-5; D remains unclear. CDR3 length equals 13 residues. Trimming removed 7 bases at V and 2 bases at J, with 11 bases between. The CDR3 sequence is CASTTQLQETQYF. The CDR3 DNA reads as TGTGCCAGCACCACTCAACTTCAAGAGACCCAGTACTTC.

This chain connects TRBV21-1 to TRBJ2-7; the table names TRBD2, a call not compared with the DNA. TRBV21-1 is a known pseudogene. The CDR3 is 17 amino acids. The DNA for the CDR3 is TGTGCCAGCAGCAAACCCCAGCGGGAGGGCCGAGTGGGCGAGCAGTACTTC. As protein: CASSKPQREGRVGEQYF.

Concerning this clone itself: This CDR3 is also generated by other DNA sequences in the sample. V gene TRBV18 combines with J gene TRBJ2-1, with 13 bases that match TRBD2. With V trimmed by 0 bases and J by 5 bases, 1 base remained unmatched. This CDR3 region has 16 residues. CDR1 is KGHSH, CDR2 LQKENI, per germline. The CDR3 DNA sequence: TGTGCCAGCTCACCACCGGGGACTAGCGGGAACAATGAGCAGTTCTTC. The encoded protein is CASSPPGTSGNNEQFF.

CDR3 bases: TGCGCCAGCAGCTTCCTTACGGCGGCGGGGGGTGAGCAGTACTTC. The encoded protein is CASSFLTAAGGEQYF. The genes are TRBV5-1 and TRBJ2-7, with 8 bases matching TRBD2. Trimming at V came to 2 bases and at J to 7 bases, leaving 11 bases not matched to a gene. Germline V CDR1 and CDR2: SGHRS, YFSETQ. The CDR3 totals 15 residues.

This sequence joins TRBV6-1 and TRBJ1-2; weak D call: TRBD1 (5 bases). V lost 0 bases and J 2 bases, leaving 10 bases between the germline ends. The CDR3 length is 15 residues. CDR1 and CDR2 (germline): MNHNS, SASEGT. In DNA form, the CDR3 reads TGTGCCAGCAGTGAAGCAGGCAGGGCCAACTATGGCTACACCTTC. Its protein product is CASSEAGRANYGYTF.

This chain connects TRBV28 to TRBJ1-4; 8 positions match TRBD1. The J segment lost 10 bases and the V segment lost 5 bases, leaving 12 bases of the junction unmatched. Germline V gene data show CDR1 as MDHEN and CDR2 as SYDVKM. The CDR3 sequence is 15 residues long. CDR3 in amino acids: CASSPWTGRNRKLFF. For the CDR3, the DNA is TGTGCCAGCAGTCCCTGGACAGGGAGAAACCGAAAACTGTTTTTT.

The rearrangement uses TRBV6-4 and TRBJ1-2, with a tentative D call TRBD1 (6 bases). In germline, CDR1 is MRHNA, CDR2 SNTAGT. The CDR3 loop spans 14 amino acids. V was clipped by 6 bases and J by 2 bases, with 13 bases between them. In DNA form, the CDR3 reads TGTGCCAGCAGGGGGCAGGGGCCAAACTATGGCTACACCTTC. Residues: CASRGQGPNYGYTF.

This clone was detected once. The V call is TRBV5-4, the J call TRBJ1-6; TRBD1 is a possible D gene (5 bases). The CDR3 length is 19 residues. Germline CDR1 is SGHNT and CDR2 is YYREEE (reference sequence). The V gene lost 0 bases and the J gene lost 0 bases, with 16 bases spanning the gap. Here the CDR3 reads CASSLESGRASSYNSPLHF. CDR3 nucleotides: TGTGCCAGCAGCTTGGAGTCAGGCAGGGCCAGCTCCTATAATTCACCCCTCCACTTT.

This clone was observed once. This chain connects TRBV18 to TRBJ1-1; D unclear. V dropped 3 bases and J dropped 8 bases, with 13 bases sitting between them. CDR1 KGHSH and CDR2 LQKENI come from the germline V gene. The CDR3 extends over 13 amino acids. CDR3 nucleotides: TGTGCCAGCTCACCCCAATTAGTGGGCGAAGCTTTCTTT. Protein sequence: CASSPQLVGEAFF.

The chain uses TRBV7-2 and TRBJ1-1; TRBD1 matches at 7 bases. This CDR3 has 14 residues. From germline, CDR1 is SGHTA and CDR2 FQGNSA. Germline trimming cut 6 bases from V and 1 base from J; bases unmatched to any gene: 5. CDR3 DNA: TGTGCCAGCAGGAGAACAGGGGCGAACACTGAAGCTTTCTTT. This encodes CASRRTGANTEAFF.

The J gene is TRBJ2-7, the V gene TRBV7-2, with 9 bases that match TRBD1. The CDR3 totals 15 residues. V was pared by 2 bases and J by 5 bases, with 7 bases of the junction left unmatched. In germline, CDR1 is SGHTA, CDR2 FQGNSA. CDR3 in amino acids: CASSLTGTGSHEQYF. The CDR3 coding sequence is TGTGCCAGCAGCTTAACCGGGACAGGGAGCCACGAGCAGTACTTC.

The V gene is TRBV5-6, the J gene TRBJ2-1; perhaps TRBD2 as D (5 bases). CDR1 and CDR2 from the germline V gene are SGHDT and YYEEEE. V lost 0 bases, J lost 0 bases, and 10 bases lay in between. This CDR3 is 16 amino acids long. CDR3 region: CASSLGGPSSYNEQFF. In DNA, the CDR3 is TGTGCCAGCAGCTTGGGAGGGCCCAGCTCCTACAATGAGCAGTTCTTC.

V is TRBV4-3 and J is TRBJ1-6; possibly TRBD1 for D (6 bases). Trimming took 1 base from V and 7 from J, leaving 14 bases between them. Per germline, CDR1 LGHNA and CDR2 YSLEER. This CDR3 has 16 residues. Here the CDR3 DNA reads TGCGCCAGCAGCCAAGTGCTGGGGGCAGGGAATTCACCCCTCCACTTT. Its protein product is CASSQVLGAGNSPLHF.

The gene calls are TRBV28 and TRBJ1-1; D might be TRBD1 (5 bases). The CDR3 contains 15 residues. Trimming left V 4 bases short and J 1 base short, with 13 bases between. Looked up from germline, CDR1 is MDHEN and CDR2 is SYDVKM. The CDR3 here is CASSSYDSSNTEAFF. CDR3 coding DNA: TGTGCCAGCAGTTCCTACGACAGTTCGAACACTGAAGCTTTCTTT.

The chain has TRBV9 and TRBJ2-4; 10 bases agree with TRBD2. J was trimmed by 10 bases and V by 6 bases; bases with no gene match: 10. There are 14 residues in the CDR3. CDR1 is SGDLS and CDR2 is YYNGEE in the germline V gene. The CDR3 protein is CASTPGLAGVIQYF. The CDR3 nucleotides are TGTGCCAGCACCCCGGGGCTAGCGGGAGTTATTCAGTACTTC.

This CDR3 reads CASSNRQGAKSSYEQYF. CDR3 DNA sequence: TGTGCCAGCAGCAATCGACAGGGGGCTAAGAGCTCCTACGAGCAGTACTTC. The chain combines TRBV3-1 (or the pseudogene TRBV3-2) with TRBJ2-7; 10 bases fit TRBD1. V shed 5 bases, J shed 0 bases, and the junction held 10 bases outside the gene matches. The CDR3 is 17 residues long. Per the germline V gene, CDR1 is LGHDT and CDR2 is YNNKEL (reference sequence).